This TCR beta chain was observed in a study of T-cell memory formation after mild COVID-19. Study details: The study found TCR clusters largely donor specific.

TCRdb re-called the 5' RACE reads with MiXCR, one entry per CDR3 protein. The sample includes some 330,000 distinct CDR3 sequences, 20% to 25% seen only once; the top ten take about an eighth. The junction had 11 bases not matched to a gene; V was cut back by 4 bases and J by 4 bases. This CDR3 comprises 18 residues. Germline lookup yields CDR1 KGHDR and CDR2 SFDVKD. This clonotype was observed a few times. Its target is not known. Whole-study results and caveats: Clones that contracted from day 15 to 85 were balanced CD4/CD8, while later expanders leaned CD4+.

V and J are TRBV24-1 and TRBJ2-2; 10 bases match TRBD1. The receptor's source is an adult woman who had mild COVID-19 (a few samples of this study predate the infection). Cell type and time point are not known. Sequenced: PBMCs or a T cell subset sorted from them (not recorded which). CDR3 amino acids: CATSDIRTGGVGTGELFF. The CDR3 nucleotides read TGTGCCACCAGTGACATCCGGACAGGGGGAGTAGGCACCGGGGAGCTGTTTTTT.